This T cell receptor beta chain originates from a study of T cell repertoires in cytomegalovirus infection. Study summary: CMV epitopes, recently identified HLA-C-restricted and well-studied HLA-B-restricted, were used. Public TCR beta signatures were indicative of both CMV infection and a matching HLA type. The study's findings and limits: Cumulated frequencies of public TCR beta families served to identify carriers of CMV plus the relevant HLA. HLA-C-restricted CMV-specific TCR beta clonotypes prevailed in the ex vivo response.

This CDR3 region has 14 residues. The V and J ends lost 5 bases and 1 base respectively, with 11 bases between them. In germline, CDR1 is SEHNR, CDR2 FQNEAQ (reference sequence). Regarding this clonotype: Its antigen remains unknown.

One entry per CDR3 protein, called by TCRdb with MiXCR from the reads. The sample has about 220,000 distinct CDR3 sequences, roughly two fifths seen once. This TCR was recovered from a human donor in good health (CMV status not recorded). Some clones in this sample may be carry-over from other donors' samples. Source: CD8+ T cells from cultured PBMCs, taken from culture after CMV antigen stimulation. The chain carries TRBV7-9 and TRBJ1-2; no definite D call. In DNA form, the CDR3 reads TGTGCCAGCAGCCCTGCTGGTAGTAACTATGGCTACACCTTC. Amino acids: CASSPAGSNYGYTF.